The subject of this entry is one TCR beta chain. No antigen is known for it. These data belong to a study of T cell repertoires in cytomegalovirus infection. Overall study context: Both recently identified HLA-C-restricted and well-studied HLA-B-restricted CMV epitopes were used in the study. It was the public TCR beta signatures that indicated both CMV infection and matching HLA type.

Study-level findings and limits: Totalled public TCR beta family frequency picked out people who carried CMV plus the relevant HLA.

Each CDR3 protein is one row after TCRdb ran MiXCR on the reads. The sample comprises roughly 860,000 distinct CDR3 sequences, 30% to 35% of which are singletons, and roughly 12% rests with the top ten. The CDR3 length is 16 residues. Per the germline V gene, CDR1 is DFQATT and CDR2 is SNEGSKA (reference sequence). V lost 1 base and J lost 4, with 17 bases in between. The sequence came from a human donor in good health (CMV status not recorded). Some clones in this sample may be carry-over from other donors' samples. The starting material was cultured CD8+ T cells from PBMCs, obtained from culture after CMV antigen stimulation. The chain carries TRBV20-1 and TRBJ2-1; the D gene could be TRBD1 or TRBD2 (6 bases each). CDR3 sequence (DNA): TGCAGTGCTAGAGCCGCGGTTGGGGGGCCTTACAATGAGCAGTTCTTC. This codes for CSARAAVGGPYNEQFF.